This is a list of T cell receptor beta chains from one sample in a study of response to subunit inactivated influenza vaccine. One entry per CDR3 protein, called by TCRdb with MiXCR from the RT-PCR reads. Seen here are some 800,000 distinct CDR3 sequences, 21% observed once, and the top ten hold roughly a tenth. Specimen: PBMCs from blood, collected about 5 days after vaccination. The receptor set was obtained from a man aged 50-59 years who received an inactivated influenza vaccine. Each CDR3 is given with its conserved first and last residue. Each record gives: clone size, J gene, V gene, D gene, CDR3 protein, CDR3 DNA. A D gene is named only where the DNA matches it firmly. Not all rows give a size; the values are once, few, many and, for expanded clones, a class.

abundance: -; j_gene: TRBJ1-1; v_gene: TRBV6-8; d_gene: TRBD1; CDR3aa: CANGTGANTEAFF; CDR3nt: TGTGCCAACGGGACAGGGGCGAACACTGAAGCTTTCTTT
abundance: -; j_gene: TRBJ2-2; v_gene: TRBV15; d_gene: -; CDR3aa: CATSRAGLGGLGTGELFF; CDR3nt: TGTGCCACCAGCAGAGCGGGTTTGGGGGGGCTTGGCACCGGGGAGCTGTTTTTT
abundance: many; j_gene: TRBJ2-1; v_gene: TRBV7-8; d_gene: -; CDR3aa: CASSLGGKNTNEQFF; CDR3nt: TGTGCCAGCAGCTTAGGGGGTAAGAACACGAATGAGCAGTTCTTC
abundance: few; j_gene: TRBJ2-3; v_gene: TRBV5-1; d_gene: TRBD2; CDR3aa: CASSLEASGIGDTQYF; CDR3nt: TGCGCCAGCAGCTTGGAGGCTAGCGGGATAGGTGATACGCAGTATTTT
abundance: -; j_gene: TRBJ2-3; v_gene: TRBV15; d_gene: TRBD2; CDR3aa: CATSRGLAGDGDTQYF; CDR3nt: TGTGCCACCAGCAGAGGACTAGCGGGGGACGGAGATACGCAGTATTTT
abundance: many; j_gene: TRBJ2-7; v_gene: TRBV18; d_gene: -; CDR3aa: CASSPGEPYEQYF; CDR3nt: TGTGCCAGCTCACCGGGAGAACCCTACGAGCAGTACTTC
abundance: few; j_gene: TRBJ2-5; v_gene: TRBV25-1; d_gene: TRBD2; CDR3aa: CASSGTWTSRETQYF; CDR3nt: TGTGCCAGCAGTGGGACATGGACTAGCCGGGAGACCCAGTACTTC
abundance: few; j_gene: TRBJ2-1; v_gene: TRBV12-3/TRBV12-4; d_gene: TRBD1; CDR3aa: CASSADRQGSYNEQFF; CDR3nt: TGTGCCAGCAGTGCGGACCGACAGGGGTCCTACAATGAGCAGTTCTTC
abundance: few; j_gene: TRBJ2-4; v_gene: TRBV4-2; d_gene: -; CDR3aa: CASSQDLAKNIQYF; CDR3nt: TGTGCCAGCAGCCAAGATTTGGCCAAAAACATTCAGTACTTC
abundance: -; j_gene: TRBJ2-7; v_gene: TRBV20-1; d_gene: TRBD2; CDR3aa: CSARLAGGNEQYF; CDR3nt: TGCAGTGCTAGACTAGCGGGGGGTAACGAGCAGTACTTC
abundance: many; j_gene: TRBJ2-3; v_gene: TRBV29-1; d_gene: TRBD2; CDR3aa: CSVEDRTSGVTDTQYF; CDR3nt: TGCAGCGTTGAAGATCGGACTAGCGGGGTCACAGATACGCAGTATTTT
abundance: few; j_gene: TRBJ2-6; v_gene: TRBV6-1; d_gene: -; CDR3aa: CASSRGQNSGANVLTF; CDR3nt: TGTGCCAGCAGCCGAGGACAGAACTCTGGGGCCAACGTCCTGACTTTC
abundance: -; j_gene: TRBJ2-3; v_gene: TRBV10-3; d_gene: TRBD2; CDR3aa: CATGLAGGTSTDTQYF; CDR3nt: TGTGCCACCGGACTAGCGGGGGGGACTAGCACAGATACGCAGTATTTT
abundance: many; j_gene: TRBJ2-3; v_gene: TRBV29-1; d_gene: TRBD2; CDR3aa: CSTREGQYF; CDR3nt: TGCAGCACGCGGGAGGGGCAGTATTTT
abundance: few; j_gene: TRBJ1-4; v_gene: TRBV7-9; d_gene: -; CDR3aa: CASSLGGPNEKLFF; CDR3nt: TGTGCCAGCAGCTTGGGGGGGCCTAATGAAAAACTGTTTTTT
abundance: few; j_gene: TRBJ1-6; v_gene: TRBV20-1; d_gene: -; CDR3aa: CSAPDSGSFLYNSPLHF; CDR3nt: TGCAGTGCTCCGGACAGTGGGTCCTTCCTATACAATTCACCCCTCCACTTT
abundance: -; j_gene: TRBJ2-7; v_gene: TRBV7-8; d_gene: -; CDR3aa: CASSLGLDYYEQYF; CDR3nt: TGTGCCAGCAGCTTAGGATTGGACTACTACGAGCAGTACTTC
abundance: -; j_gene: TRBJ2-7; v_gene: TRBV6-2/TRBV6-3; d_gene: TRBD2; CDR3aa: CASIPSGWSTGTSGRRVYEQYF; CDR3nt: TGTGCCAGCATCCCCTCGGGGTGGTCGACCGGGACTAGCGGGAGAAGGGTCTACGAGCAGTACTTC
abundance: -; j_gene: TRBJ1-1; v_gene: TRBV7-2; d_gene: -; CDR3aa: CASRTVRHTEAFF; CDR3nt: TGTGCCTCCCGGACAGTGAGGCACACTGAAGCTTTCTTT
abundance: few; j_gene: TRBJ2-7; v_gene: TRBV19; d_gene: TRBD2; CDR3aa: CASSITSGGYEQYF; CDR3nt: TGTGCCAGTAGTATCACTAGCGGGGGCTACGAGCAGTACTTC
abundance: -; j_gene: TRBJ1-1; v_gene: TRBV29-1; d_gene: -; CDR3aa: CSVGDTEAFF; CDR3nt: TGCAGCGTTGGGGACACTGAAGCTTTCTTT
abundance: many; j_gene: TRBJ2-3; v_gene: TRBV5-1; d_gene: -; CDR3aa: CASRASGGFADTQYF; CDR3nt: TGCGCCAGCAGAGCCTCGGGGGGCTTCGCAGATACGCAGTATTTT
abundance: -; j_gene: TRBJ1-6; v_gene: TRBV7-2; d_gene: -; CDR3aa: CASSLRSGNSPLHF; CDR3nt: TGTGCCAGCAGCCTCCGGTCGGGTAATTCACCCCTCCACTTT
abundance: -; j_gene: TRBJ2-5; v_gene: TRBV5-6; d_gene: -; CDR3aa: CASSQTGSGETQYF; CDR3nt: TGTGCCAGCAGCCAAACAGGGTCAGGGGAGACCCAGTACTTC
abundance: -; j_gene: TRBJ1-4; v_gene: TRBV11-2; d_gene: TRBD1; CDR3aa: CASSQPGQGEKLFF; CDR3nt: TGTGCCAGCAGCCAGCCGGGACAGGGAGAAAAACTGTTTTTT
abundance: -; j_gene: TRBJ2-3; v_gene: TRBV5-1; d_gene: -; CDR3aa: CASSPSETVPGDTQYF; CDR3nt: TGCGCCAGCAGCCCCTCTGAGACAGTCCCAGGGGATACGCAGTATTTT
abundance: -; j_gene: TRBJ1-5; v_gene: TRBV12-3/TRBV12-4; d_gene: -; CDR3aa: CASSLGRVDQPQHF; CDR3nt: TGTGCCAGCAGTTTGGGGAGAGTTGATCAGCCCCAGCATTTT
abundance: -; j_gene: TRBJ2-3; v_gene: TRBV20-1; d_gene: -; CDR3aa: CSPYSGRTDTQYF; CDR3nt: TGCAGTCCCTATTCAGGGAGGACAGATACGCAGTATTTT
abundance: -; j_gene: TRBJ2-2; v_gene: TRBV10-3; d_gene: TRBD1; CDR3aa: CAISRQGANTGELFF; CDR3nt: TGTGCCATCAGTAGACAGGGGGCGAACACCGGGGAGCTGTTTTTT
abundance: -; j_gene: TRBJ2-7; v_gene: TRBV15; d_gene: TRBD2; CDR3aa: CATSRGAGAYEQYF; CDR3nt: TGTGCCACCAGCAGGGGAGCGGGAGCGTACGAGCAGTACTTC
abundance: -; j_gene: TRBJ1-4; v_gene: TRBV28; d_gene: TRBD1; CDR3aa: CASSVGQGREKLFF; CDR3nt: TGTGCCAGCAGCGTGGGACAGGGACGGGAAAAACTGTTTTTT
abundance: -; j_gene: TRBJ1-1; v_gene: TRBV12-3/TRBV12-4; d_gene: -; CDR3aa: CASSYWGHRSEGTEAFF; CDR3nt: TGTGCCAGCAGCTACTGGGGTCATCGATCCGAGGGTACTGAAGCTTTCTTT
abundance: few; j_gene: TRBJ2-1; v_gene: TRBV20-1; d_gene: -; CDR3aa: CSASRATYNEQFF; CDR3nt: TGCAGTGCTAGTCGGGCTACCTACAATGAGCAGTTCTTC
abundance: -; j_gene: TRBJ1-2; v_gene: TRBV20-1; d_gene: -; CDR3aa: CSARGQDYGYTF; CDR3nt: TGCAGTGCCAGAGGGCAGGACTATGGCTACACCTTC
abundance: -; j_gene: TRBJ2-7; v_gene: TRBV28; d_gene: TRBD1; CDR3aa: CASSSDRVSYEQYF; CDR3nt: TGTGCCAGCAGTTCGGACAGGGTCTCCTACGAGCAGTACTTC
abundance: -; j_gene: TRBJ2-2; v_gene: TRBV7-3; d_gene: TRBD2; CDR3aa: CASSPGLAGDTPGELFF; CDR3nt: TGTGCCAGCAGCCCCGGACTAGCGGGAGACACGCCCGGGGAGCTGTTTTTT
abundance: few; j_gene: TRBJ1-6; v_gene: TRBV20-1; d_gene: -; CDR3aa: CSAIIQINSPLHF; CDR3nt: TGCAGTGCTATCATACAGATTAATTCACCCCTCCACTTT
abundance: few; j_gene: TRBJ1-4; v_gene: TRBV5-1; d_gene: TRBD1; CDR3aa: CASSGQGASEKLFF; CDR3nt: TGCGCCAGCAGCGGACAGGGGGCCAGTGAAAAACTGTTTTTT
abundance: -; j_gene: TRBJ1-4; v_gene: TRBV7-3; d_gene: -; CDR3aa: CASSFQGGPGEKLFF; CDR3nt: TGTGCCAGCAGCTTTCAGGGAGGCCCTGGTGAAAAACTGTTTTTT
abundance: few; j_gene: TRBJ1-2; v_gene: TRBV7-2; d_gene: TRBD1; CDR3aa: CASSTTGQFGYTF; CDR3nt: TGTGCCAGCAGCACCACGGGACAGTTTGGCTACACCTTC
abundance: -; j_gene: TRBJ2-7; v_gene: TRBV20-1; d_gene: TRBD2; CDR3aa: CSARLAGAVSSYEQYF; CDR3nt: TGCAGTGCCAGACTAGCGGGAGCGGTGAGCTCCTACGAGCAGTACTTC
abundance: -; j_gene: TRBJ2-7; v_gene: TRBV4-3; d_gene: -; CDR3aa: CASSQWDGSSYEQYF; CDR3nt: TGCGCCAGCAGCCAATGGGATGGAAGCTCCTACGAGCAGTACTTC
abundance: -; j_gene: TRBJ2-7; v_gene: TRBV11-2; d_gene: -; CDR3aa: CASSLNTLPGIYEQYF; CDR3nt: TGTGCCAGCAGCTTAAATACCCTACCAGGAATCTACGAGCAGTACTTC
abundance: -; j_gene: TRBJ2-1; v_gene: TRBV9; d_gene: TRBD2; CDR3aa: CASSGGLAGKPYNEQFF; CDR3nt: TGTGCCAGCAGCGGAGGACTAGCGGGAAAGCCCTACAATGAGCAGTTCTTC
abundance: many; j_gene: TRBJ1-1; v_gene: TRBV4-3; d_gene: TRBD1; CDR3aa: CASSQDPQGRTEAFF; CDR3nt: TGCGCCAGCAGCCAAGACCCACAGGGGAGGACTGAAGCTTTCTTT
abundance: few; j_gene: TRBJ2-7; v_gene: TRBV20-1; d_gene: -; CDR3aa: CSARAGRGEQYF; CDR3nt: TGCAGTGCTAGGGCGGGTCGGGGGGAGCAGTACTTC
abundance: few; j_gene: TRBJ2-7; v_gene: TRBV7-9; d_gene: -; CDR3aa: CASSLEVGPRAWEQYF; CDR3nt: TGTGCCAGCAGCTTAGAAGTCGGCCCCCGGGCGTGGGAGCAGTACTTC
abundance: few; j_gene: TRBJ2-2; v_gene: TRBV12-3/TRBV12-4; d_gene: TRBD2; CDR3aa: CASSLGLAVGELFF; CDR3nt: TGTGCCAGCAGTTTAGGACTAGCGGTCGGGGAGCTGTTTTTT
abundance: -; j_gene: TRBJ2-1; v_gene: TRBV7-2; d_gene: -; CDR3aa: CASSPQVRFANEQFF; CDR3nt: TGTGCCAGCAGCCCCCAGGTTCGGTTCGCCAATGAGCAGTTCTTC
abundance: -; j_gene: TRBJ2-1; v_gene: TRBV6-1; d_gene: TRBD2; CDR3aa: CASKTRLAGGINEQFF; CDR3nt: TGTGCCAGCAAAACCCGACTAGCGGGAGGGATCAATGAGCAGTTCTTC
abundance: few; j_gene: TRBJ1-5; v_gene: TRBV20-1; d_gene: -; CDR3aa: CSAMLGRDQPQHF; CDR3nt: TGCAGTGCTATGTTAGGACGGGATCAGCCCCAGCATTTT
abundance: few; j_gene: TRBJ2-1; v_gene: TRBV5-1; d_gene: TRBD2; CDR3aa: CASSLARLAGVVYEQFF; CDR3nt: TGCGCCAGCAGCTTGGCACGACTAGCGGGAGTCGTCTATGAGCAGTTCTTC
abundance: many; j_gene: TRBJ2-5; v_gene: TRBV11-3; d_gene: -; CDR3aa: CASSLRESEETQYF; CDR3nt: TGTGCCAGCAGCTTACGGGAGAGTGAAGAGACCCAGTACTTC
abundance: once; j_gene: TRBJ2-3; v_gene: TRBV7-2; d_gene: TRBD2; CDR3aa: CASSARLANTQYF; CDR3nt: TGTGCCAGCAGCGCCCGACTAGCGAATACGCAGTATTTT
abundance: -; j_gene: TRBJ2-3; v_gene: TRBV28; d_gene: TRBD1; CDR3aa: CASSFGTGMVDTQYF; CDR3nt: TGTGCCAGCAGTTTTGGGACAGGGATGGTAGATACGCAGTATTTT
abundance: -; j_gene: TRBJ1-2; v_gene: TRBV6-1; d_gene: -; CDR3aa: CASTIAPQYPFYGYTF; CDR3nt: TGTGCCAGCACCATTGCCCCCCAGTACCCTTTTTATGGCTACACCTTC
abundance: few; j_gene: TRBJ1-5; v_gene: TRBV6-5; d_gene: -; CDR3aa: CASSYSPRNQPQHF; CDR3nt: TGTGCCAGCAGTTACTCGCCCCGCAATCAGCCCCAGCATTTT